Described below is a single TCR beta chain sequence and its context. Its target is not known. TCRdb used MiXCR to reprocess the reads, holding one entry per CDR3 protein. The table has 80,000 or so distinct CDR3 sequences, roughly 39% seen once. The CDR3 covers 11 residues. Germline CDR1 SEHNR, CDR2 FQNEAQ (reference sequence). Trimming pared 2 bases from V and 8 bases from J, leaving 4 bases between. This entry belongs to a study of T cell repertoires in cytomegalovirus infection. Across the study: CMV epitopes in the study were HLA-C-restricted (recently identified) and HLA-B-restricted (well studied). Public signatures in TCR beta pointed to CMV infection and matching HLA type. Study-wide results and caveats: Across the ex vivo response, the dominant clonotypes were HLA-C-restricted CMV-specific TCR beta clonotypes. People with CMV and the relevant HLA were identified by cumulative public TCR beta family frequency.

The V and J genes are TRBV7-9 and TRBJ2-1; D is unclear. The material sequenced was CD8+ T cells from cultured PBMCs, taken from culture after CMV antigen stimulation. The TCR was taken from a human donor in good health (CMV status not recorded). Some clones in this sample may be carry-over from other donors' samples. The CDR3 region has the DNA TGTGCCAGCAGCTTAAGTGATGAGCAGTTCTTC. Amino acids: CASSLSDEQFF.